This is a list of T cell receptor beta chains from one sample in a study of cytomegalovirus exposure and HLA in healthy donors. The protocol was immunoSEQ multiplex PCR, while the TCRdb copy is restricted to in-frame clones and leaves out a portion. Of about 200,000 clones in the sample, 70% to 85% were seen once. Sequenced material: PBMCs. The receptors originated from a woman aged 25-40 years in good health and CMV-seropositive. The CDR3 runs from the conserved cysteine through the conserved F or W. The order of the fields is J gene, V gene, D gene, clone size, CDR3 DNA, CDR3 protein. A D gene is named only where the DNA matches it firmly. The size of a clone is reported for some rows only, either as once, few or many, or as a class for expanded clones.

>TRBJ2-1|TRBV19|NA|NA
TGTGCCACCAGATCAACCGGGACTCAACAGTTCTTC
CATRSTGTQQFF
>TRBJ1-5|TRBV9|NA|NA
TGTGCCAGCAGCGTAGGGCAGGGCAATCAGCCCCAGCATTTT
CASSVGQGNQPQHF
>TRBJ2-1|TRBV29-1|TRBD2|NA
TGCAGCGTTGAAAGGCCGGGACTAGCCTCCGGTGAGCAGTTCTTC
CSVERPGLASGEQFF
>TRBJ2-2|TRBV27|TRBD2|NA
TGTGCCAGCAGTTTCGAAGCGGGAGTTGGGGCCACCGGGGAGCTGTTTTTT
CASSFEAGVGATGELFF
>TRBJ1-2|TRBV6-1|NA|NA
TGTGCCAGCAGTGCCGAGGCGTCGGAAACCTTC
CASSAEASETF
>TRBJ2-5|TRBV7-7|TRBD2|NA
TGTGCTAGCAGCTTAGCGTGGTCTAGCGGTACGGGTGAGACCCAGTACTTC
CASSLAWSSGTGETQYF
>TRBJ2-7|TRBV6-1|NA|NA
TGTGCCAGCAGTGAAGTTAGGGGGTCGTACGAGCAGTACTTC
CASSEVRGSYEQYF
>TRBJ2-2|TRBV25-1|TRBD1|NA
TGTGCCAGCAGCGACACTCGTCAGGGGGTAGGGGAGCTGTTTTTT
CASSDTRQGVGELFF
>TRBJ2-7|TRBV29-1|NA|NA
TGCAGCGGCAGTGAGGAGGCCCTCTCCGAGCAGTACTTC
CSGSEEALSEQYF
>TRBJ2-1|TRBV6-5|NA|NA
TGTGCCAGCAGTTACTCCTCTAGCCTGGGAGCTCATGAGCAGTTCTTC
CASSYSSSLGAHEQFF
>TRBJ2-2|TRBV5-1|TRBD2|NA
TGCGCCAGCAGCCCTCTTCTAGCGGCCACCGGGGAGCTGTTTTTT
CASSPLLAATGELFF
>TRBJ2-7|TRBV6-1|NA|NA
TGTGCCAGCAGTGAAGCGGGGAGAATCCCCCTACCCGAGCAGTACTTC
CASSEAGRIPLPEQYF
>TRBJ1-1|TRBV13|NA|NA
TGTGCCAGCAGCTTGAGGCGGGGACTACAACTTATGAACACTGAAGCTTTCTTT
CASSLRRGLQLMNTEAFF
>TRBJ1-3|TRBV30|NA|few
TGTGCCTGGAGTGTAGCCCACACGCGGGGGGATTTT
CAWSVAHTRGDF
>TRBJ1-1|TRBV5-6|NA|once
TGTGCCAGCAGCCGCGCCCTGGGGCACGCTGAAGCTTTCTTT
CASSRALGHAEAFF
>TRBJ2-1|TRBV5-1|NA|NA
TGCGCCAGCAGCTTGGTGGCGGGATCTAATGAGCAGTTCTTC
CASSLVAGSNEQFF
>TRBJ2-1|TRBV29-1|TRBD2|NA
TGCAGCGTTGAACTAGCGGGAGGGCCTAGCGGTGAGCAGTTCTTC
CSVELAGGPSGEQFF
>TRBJ2-1|TRBV6-5|TRBD2|NA
TGTGCCAGCAGTTACGGGCTAGCGGCGAATAACAATGAGCAGTTCTTC
CASSYGLAANNNEQFF
>TRBJ2-7|TRBV18|NA|NA
TGTGCCAGCTCTCGACAGGATTCCTACGAGCAGTACTTC
CASSRQDSYEQYF
>TRBJ1-5|TRBV2|NA|few
TGTGCCACCAGGCGATCGGTTGTCAATCAGCCCCAGCATTTT
CATRRSVVNQPQHF
>TRBJ2-1|TRBV10-3|TRBD2|NA
TGTGCCATCAGCAATAGCGGGGACGCCTACAATGAGCAGTTCTTC
CAISNSGDAYNEQFF
>TRBJ2-1|TRBV2|NA|NA
TGTGCCAGCAAATATGTGGAGCATGAGCAGTTCTTC
CASKYVEHEQFF
>TRBJ1-2|TRBV6-6|NA|NA
TGTGCCAGCAGTTACTCGGAGGGTAGGGGCTACACCTTC
CASSYSEGRGYTF
>TRBJ1-2|TRBV5-6|NA|NA
TGTGCCAGCAGCAAGGGACTTCACTATGGCTACACCTTC
CASSKGLHYGYTF
>TRBJ2-7|TRBV7-2|NA|NA
TGTGCCAGCAGCCTCAATACGGGTCTAGCGACCCGGGGCGAGCAGTACTTC
CASSLNTGLATRGEQYF
>TRBJ1-5|TRBV28|TRBD1|NA
TGTGCCAGCAGTTTACTCGGGACAGAATATCAGCCCCAGCATTTT
CASSLLGTEYQPQHF
>TRBJ2-7|TRBV6-5|NA|NA
TGTGCCAGCAGTTACTCGAGACAGGTCTCCTACGAGCAGTACTTC
CASSYSRQVSYEQYF
>TRBJ1-4|TRBV6-5|TRBD1|once
TGTGCCAGCAGTGCGACAGGGTTTGAAAAACTGTTTTTT
CASSATGFEKLFF
>TRBJ2-3|TRBV28|TRBD2|NA
TGTGCCAGCAGGTCCCTAGCGGGAGTCGAAGATACGCAGTATTTT
CASRSLAGVEDTQYF
>TRBJ1-1|TRBV6-1|NA|NA
TGTGCCAGCAGTGCCCGGACATTGGAGAACACTGAAGCTTTCTTT
CASSARTLENTEAFF
>TRBJ2-7|TRBV5-1|NA|once
TGCGCCAGCAGTTTTCCCCGGGGACCGGGAGAAGACGAGCAGTACTTC
CASSFPRGPGEDEQYF
>TRBJ2-5|TRBV18|NA|few
TGTGCCAGCTCGTCTCAAGAGACCCAGTACTTC
CASSSQETQYF
>TRBJ1-1|TRBV18|NA|NA
TGTGCCAGCTCATGGGGGGAGAACACTGAAGCTTTCTTT
CASSWGENTEAFF
>TRBJ2-6|TRBV25-1|NA|NA
TGTGCCAGCAGTGAGGTATCTCCCCTATCTGGGGCCAACGTCCTGACTTTC
CASSEVSPLSGANVLTF
>TRBJ2-7|TRBV4-1|NA|NA
TGCGCCAGCAGCCGGGGACAGGGGGCCGGGACTAGCGGGAACTACGAGCAGTACTTC
CASSRGQGAGTSGNYEQYF
>TRBJ1-1|TRBV7-9|NA|NA
TGTGCCAGCAGCTTATCCCGGGACACTGAAGCTTTCTTT
CASSLSRDTEAFF
>TRBJ1-1|TRBV7-8|NA|NA
TGTGCCAGCAGCTTGGACGGGAAGAACACTGAAGCTTTCTTT
CASSLDGKNTEAFF
>TRBJ1-4|TRBV5-6|NA|NA
TGTGCCAGCAGCTTGGGGCGGGGTGAAAAACTGTTTTTT
CASSLGRGEKLFF
>TRBJ2-3|TRBV2|NA|NA
TGTGCCAGCAGGCGAGGAGCGGATACGCAGTATTTT
CASRRGADTQYF
>TRBJ2-3|TRBV30|TRBD2|NA
TGTGCCTGGAGTGAGGGCGGGGGAGATACGCAGTATTTT
CAWSEGGGDTQYF
>TRBJ1-1|TRBV15|NA|NA
TGTGCCACCAGCAGAGATTGGACACCCAACACTGAAGCTTTCTTT
CATSRDWTPNTEAFF
>TRBJ1-5|TRBV5-8|NA|NA
TGTGCCAGCAGCCTCCGGGGGGGGTCGCCCCAGCATTTT
CASSLRGGSPQHF
>TRBJ2-1|TRBV7-6|NA|once
TGTGCCAGCAGCGGGGGGACCGACAATGAGCAGTTCTTC
CASSGGTDNEQFF
>TRBJ2-1|TRBV19|NA|NA
TGTGCCAGTAGTTGGAGCTATCAGGGGCGCCTCAATGAGCAGTTCTTC
CASSWSYQGRLNEQFF
>TRBJ1-1|TRBV2|NA|NA
TGTGCCAGCAGTGAATACACAGGCATGAACACTGAAGCTTTCTTT
CASSEYTGMNTEAFF
>TRBJ2-7|TRBV6-5|NA|NA
TGTGCCAGCAGCCCTGGACACTCCCTTTTGCGGGAGCAGTACTTC
CASSPGHSLLREQYF
>TRBJ1-2|TRBV12-5|NA|few
TGTGCTAGTGGTTTGGGGCAGGGAAGCGGCTACACCTTC
CASGLGQGSGYTF
>TRBJ2-5|TRBV2|NA|NA
TGTGCCAGCAGACTGTACGGGAGTGCCCCTCAGACCCAGTACTTC
CASRLYGSAPQTQYF
>TRBJ1-2|TRBV10-1|NA|NA
TGCGCCAGCAGTGACCCAGGGATTGGTGTCTACACCTTC
CASSDPGIGVYTF
>TRBJ2-1|TRBV30|TRBD2|NA
TGTGCCCTAGCGGGAGCGACCTACAATGAGCAGTTCTTC
CALAGATYNEQFF
>TRBJ2-5|TRBV6-5|NA|NA
TGTGCCAGCAGTACATCCACGTTAAAGGAGACCCAGTACTTC
CASSTSTLKETQYF
>TRBJ2-7|TRBV6-1|NA|NA
TGTGCCAGCAGCGGACAGGGCGGGGGCCGATACGAGCAGTACTTC
CASSGQGGGRYEQYF
>TRBJ1-1|TRBV7-6|NA|NA
TGTGCCAGCAGCTTAGGCCCGCGCACTGAAGCTTTCTTT
CASSLGPRTEAFF
>TRBJ2-1|TRBV4-2|TRBD2|NA
TGTGCCAGCAGCCAAAGTAGGGCGGGAGGAGATAATGAGCAGTTCTTC
CASSQSRAGGDNEQFF
>TRBJ1-2|TRBV5-1|TRBD1|NA
TGCGCCAGCAGCGTGGGACAGGCGAACTATGGCTACACCTTC
CASSVGQANYGYTF